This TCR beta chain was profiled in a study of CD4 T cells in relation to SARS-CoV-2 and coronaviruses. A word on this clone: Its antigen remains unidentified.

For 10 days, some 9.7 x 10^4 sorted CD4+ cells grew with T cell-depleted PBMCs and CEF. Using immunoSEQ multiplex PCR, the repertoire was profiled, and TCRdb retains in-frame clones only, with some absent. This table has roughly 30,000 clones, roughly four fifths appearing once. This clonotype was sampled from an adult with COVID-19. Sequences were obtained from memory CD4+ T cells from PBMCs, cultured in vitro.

CDR3: CASSTQGLATDTQYF. The CDR3 DNA follows: TGTGCCAGCAGCACCCAGGGACTAGCAACAGATACGCAGTATTTT. This chain uses TRBV7-9 with TRBJ2-3; TRBD2 matches at 9 bases. Germline V gene data show CDR1 as SEHNR and CDR2 as FQNEAQ (reference sequence). The CDR3 runs 15 residues. V trimming: 5 bases; J trimming: 3 bases; junction bases outside the gene matches: 6.